The text below deals with one TCR beta chain. The entry originates in a study of blood T cell repertoires in COVID-19. Looking at the study overall: The United States, Italy and Spain provided the acute and convalescent COVID-19 samples. Sample material is recorded as cDNA or gDNA derived from T cells, B-cell-depleted T cells, or PBMCs.

As processed by the authors: The assay estimated nucleated cells by amplifying reference gene primers. Repertoires were generated with immunoSEQ multiplex PCR, while TCRdb's copy carries only in-frame clones and drops some. From that table come the V and J calls and clone size; the DNA was used to work out D and trimming. In the table there are about 69,000 clones, around four fifths of which are singletons. Germline V gene lookup returns CDR1 KGHSH and CDR2 LQKENI. This CDR3 comprises 14 residues. V gave up 3 bases and J gave up 8 bases, with 14 bases separating them. This receptor was taken from a human donor in a cohort sampled during active COVID-19. This chain connects TRBV18 to TRBJ2-1; the D gene is possibly TRBD1 (6 bases). The source material was peripheral blood. CDR3 protein: CASSPKMGADEQFF. CDR3 nucleotides: TGTGCCAGCTCACCTAAGATGGGGGCGGATGAGCAGTTCTTC.